The 21 T cell receptor beta chains reported below all come from one sample, sequenced in a study of blood T cell repertoires in COVID-19. Sequencing was performed with immunoSEQ multiplex PCR; in TCRdb, only in-frame clones are kept and a portion is missing. The sample yields some 320,000 clones, under 90% seen once. Material: peripheral blood. These receptors came from a woman in her 30s with COVID-19, enrolled during active disease.

V is TRBV18 and J is TRBJ2-2; TRBD1 matches at 7 bases. The V gene's germline CDR1 is KGHSH and CDR2 LQKENI. Trimming removed 4 bases from V and 5 bases from J; junction bases left unmatched: 7. The CDR3 covers 15 residues. CDR3: CASSLTGSETGELFF. CDR3 sequence (DNA): TGTGCCAGCTCACTGACAGGGTCTGAAACCGGGGAGCTGTTTTTT.

V gene TRBV7-9 combines with J gene TRBJ2-3; 8 bases fit TRBD1. Germline loops: CDR1 SEHNR, CDR2 FQNEAQ (reference sequence). The CDR3 totals 15 residues. J was trimmed by 2 bases and V by 3 bases; bases with no gene match: 4. Here the CDR3 DNA reads TGTGCCAGCAGCTTTAGGACAGGGAACACAGATACGCAGTATTTT. Residues: CASSFRTGNTDTQYF.

The chain combines TRBV7-9 with TRBJ1-1, with D tentatively TRBD1 (5 bases). CDR1 is SEHNR, CDR2 FQNEAQ, per germline (reference sequence). This CDR3 spans 12 amino acids. V gave up 6 bases and J gave up 11 bases, with 16 bases separating them. CDR3 in amino acids: CASSDAGLGAFF. The CDR3, as DNA: TGTGCCAGCAGTGATGCGGGACTTGGTGCTTTCTTT.

The V and J genes are TRBV9 and TRBJ1-2; possibly TRBD1 for D (6 bases). Germline-derived CDR1 and CDR2 are SGDLS and YYNGEE. CDR3 length: 15 amino acids. Trimming removed 4 bases from V and 6 bases from J, with 19 bases in between. CDR3: CASSPEGGVLDGYTF. The DNA of the CDR3 is TGTGCCAGCAGCCCGGAGGGGGGGGTTCTTGATGGCTACACCTTC. The full variable domain, rest sourced from reference TRBV9 and TRBJ1-2, is DSGVTQTPKHLITATGQRVTLRCSPRSGDLSVYWYQQSLDQGLQFLIQYYNGEERAKGNILERFSAQQFPDLHSELNLSSLELGDSALYFCASSPEGGVLDGYTFGSGTRLTVV.

This clone was recorded only once. The V gene is TRBV5-4, the J gene TRBJ2-2; 7 nucleotides align to TRBD1. The CDR3 runs 14 residues. Germline V gene sequence: CDR1 SGHNT, CDR2 YYREEE (reference sequence). The V and J ends lost 4 bases and 10 bases, in that order; junction bases with no gene match: 10. The CDR3 sequence: CASSHRDRGMELFF. CDR3 sequence (DNA): TGTGCCAGCAGCCACCGGGACAGAGGAATGGAGCTGTTTTTT.

CDR3 coding DNA: TGTGCCAGCAGTTACGAACCGGGACTAGCGGGACACTCCTACAATGAGCAGTTCTTC. This encodes CASSYEPGLAGHSYNEQFF. The chain uses TRBV7-9 and TRBJ2-1, with 13 positions matching TRBD2. The CDR3 runs to 19 residues. V shed 6 bases, J shed 0 bases, and the junction held 11 bases outside the gene matches. Germline-derived CDR1 and CDR2 are SEHNR and FQNEAQ (reference sequence).

The chain recombines TRBV27 with TRBJ1-2, with D hard to call. The CDR3 runs to 14 residues. V gave up 11 bases and J gave up 0 bases, with 16 bases separating them. Germline V gene sequence: CDR1 MNHEY, CDR2 SMNVEV (reference sequence). Written as DNA, the CDR3 is TGTGCCTCAAGACCCGGGAGGACTAACTATGGCTACACCTTC. This sequence encodes CASRPGRTNYGYTF.

V gene TRBV3-1 (or the pseudogene TRBV3-2) combines with J gene TRBJ2-1, with a tentative D call TRBD2 (6 bases). Germline V gene sequence: CDR1 LGHDT, CDR2 YNNKEL (reference sequence). The CDR3 totals 16 residues. V was clipped by 4 bases and J by 0 bases, with 13 bases between them. The CDR3, as DNA: TGTGCCAGCAGCCTAGGGACTTCTGTCTCCTACAATGAGCAGTTCTTC. It is translated as CASSLGTSVSYNEQFF.

The rearrangement joins TRBV18 to TRBJ2-3; TRBD2 agrees at 10 bases. This CDR3 is 16 amino acids long. J gave up 2 bases and V 4 bases, and 6 bases lay outside the gene matches. CDR1 KGHSH and CDR2 LQKENI come from the germline V gene. CDR3: CASSLRTSGFTDTQYF. CDR3 coding DNA: TGTGCCAGCTCACTACGGACTAGCGGATTCACAGATACGCAGTATTTT.

The chain combines TRBV2 with TRBJ2-7, with 9 positions matching TRBD1. The CDR3 covers 15 residues. Germline CDR1 reads SNHLY; CDR2 reads FYNNEI. The V gene end was trimmed by 6 bases and the J gene end by 3 bases; junction bases not matched to a gene: 9. The chain's CDR3 is CASSETGTGFYEQYF. The DNA for the CDR3 is TGTGCCAGCAGCGAGACCGGGACAGGGTTCTACGAGCAGTACTTC.

The genes are TRBV4-1 and TRBJ1-6; D not certain. Germline V CDR1 and CDR2: MGHRA, YSYEKL. The CDR3 is made up of 14 amino acids. Trimming stripped 3 bases from V and 7 bases from J, with 10 bases between. CDR3 DNA sequence: TGCGCCAGCAGCCAGAGCGGGTTAAATTCACCCCTCCACTTT. Its protein is CASSQSGLNSPLHF.

The rearrangement joins TRBV24-1 to TRBJ2-1; D ambiguous. There are 13 residues in the CDR3. Germline CDR1 is KGHDR and CDR2 is SFDVKD. V was cut by 2 bases and J by 5 bases, with 6 bases left in between. The CDR3 is CATSDSAHNEQFF. CDR3 in DNA: TGTGCCACCAGTGATTCCGCGCACAATGAGCAGTTCTTC.

This chain links TRBV5-1 with TRBJ2-1, with D perhaps matching TRBD2 (6 bases). The V gene's germline CDR1 is SGHRS and CDR2 YFSETQ. V lost 3 bases to trimming and J lost 0 bases, with 19 bases between them. CDR3 length: 18 residues. CDR3 bases: TGCGCCAGCAGCTCGTACTACGTCGGGGGAAACTCCTACAATGAGCAGTTCTTC. Protein: CASSSYYVGGNSYNEQFF.

The genes are TRBV4-2 and TRBJ1-2, with TRBD1 as a possible D gene (6 bases). The ends were cut back, 2 bases at V and 3 bases at J, with 13 bases in the middle. The CDR3 loop spans 15 amino acids. The germline V gene has CDR1 LGHNA and CDR2 YNFKEQ. The CDR3 nucleotides are TGTGCCAGCAGCCAAAGACAGGCCCCCCACTATGGCTACACCTTC. It translates to CASSQRQAPHYGYTF.

The chain recombines TRBV10-3 with TRBJ1-1, with D maybe TRBD1 (6 bases). Trimming removed 3 bases at V and 6 bases at J, with 11 bases between. Per germline, CDR1 ENHRY and CDR2 SYGVKD. This CDR3 has 13 residues. CDR3 sequence (DNA): TGTGCCATCAGTGAACGACAGGACGCTGAAGCTTTCTTT. Translating it yields CAISERQDAEAFF.

This clone appeared once. This chain uses TRBV13 with TRBJ1-2; TRBD1 matches at 7 bases. CDR1 is PRHDT, CDR2 FYEKMQ, per germline (reference sequence). The CDR3 contains 13 residues. J was trimmed by 6 bases and V by 5 bases; bases with no gene match: 6. The CDR3 DNA follows: TGTGCCAGCAGCCCCCGGACAGGCGATGGCTACACCTTC. Translation gives CASSPRTGDGYTF.

Notes on this clone: Other DNA sequences of this sample code for an identical CDR3. This sequence joins TRBV6-5 and TRBJ2-7; 9 bases map to TRBD1. Germline trimming cut 2 bases from V and 1 base from J; bases unmatched to any gene: 6. The CDR3 runs to 16 residues. Per germline, CDR1 MNHEY and CDR2 SVGAGI. CDR3 bases: TGTGCCAGCAGTTACCGAGGACAGGGGCTATCCTACGAGCAGTACTTC. Residues: CASSYRGQGLSYEQYF.

The rearrangement links TRBV4-1 to TRBJ1-2; maybe TRBD1 (5 bases). V was trimmed by 3 bases and J by 3 bases, leaving 14 bases between them. CDR1 is MGHRA and CDR2 is YSYEKL in the germline V gene. The CDR3 has 15 residues. This CDR3 reads CASSQALQAHYGYTF. In DNA form, the CDR3 reads TGCGCCAGCAGCCAGGCCCTACAGGCGCACTATGGCTACACCTTC.

This rearrangement joins TRBV5-1 to TRBJ2-3, with TRBD2 identical over 7 bases. J was trimmed by 2 bases and V by 4 bases; bases with no gene match: 13. The CDR3 runs 17 residues. Germline loops: CDR1 SGHRS, CDR2 YFSETQ. CDR3 in DNA: TGCGCCAGCAGCCTATCCGTCCCGGGGGGAAACACAGATACGCAGTATTTT. This encodes CASSLSVPGGNTDTQYF. Filled out from reference TRBV5-1 and TRBJ2-3, the complete variable domain reads KAGVTQTPRYLIKTRGQQVTLSCSPISGHRSVSWYQQTPGQGLQFLFEYFSETQRNKGNFPGRFSGRQFSNSRSEMNVSTLELGDSALYLCASSLSVPGGNTDTQYFGPGTRLTVL.

The rearrangement links TRBV3-1 (or the pseudogene TRBV3-2) to TRBJ1-4; 9 bases match TRBD1. The ends lost 6 bases at V and 3 bases at J; junction bases unmatched: 2. Germline assignment: CDR1 LGHDT and CDR2 YNNKEL (reference sequence). The CDR3 length is 14 residues. This chain's CDR3 is CASRQGASNEKLFF. In nucleotides, the CDR3 is TGTGCCAGCAGACAGGGGGCTTCTAATGAAAAACTGTTTTTT.

This rearrangement joins TRBV18 to TRBJ1-2; D gene ambiguous. The CDR3 is 14 amino acids. The ends were cut back, 2 bases at V and 0 bases at J, with 7 bases in the middle. CDR1 and CDR2 (germline): KGHSH, LQKENI. The CDR3 is CASSPSGPNYGYTF. Written as DNA, the CDR3 is TGTGCCAGCTCACCATCAGGTCCTAACTATGGCTACACCTTC.